In its sample, the clone carrying this T cell receptor beta chain was seen many times. What it binds is unknown. TCRdb reprocessed the multiplex PCR reads with MiXCR, giving one entry per CDR3 protein. The profile covers roughly 100,000 distinct CDR3 sequences, with roughly 29% appearing a single time and 5.5% to 7% taken by the ten largest. Breast cancer patients provided tissue from their axillary draining lymph nodes. The entry originates in a study of breast tumors, draining lymph nodes, adjacent tissues. Study-level results: Compared with lymph nodes, tumors were less diverse; compared with nontumor tissue, more. Tumor T cell lymph node origin was a supported hypothesis, not proven. Data fit most tumor T cells coming from lymph node, expanding in tumor.

Sequencing was performed on axillary lymph node tissue. The source is a female donor with breast cancer. Some clones in this sample may be carry-over from other donors' samples.

The CDR3 bases are TGTGCCAGCAGCAAGGACAGGGACTACGAGCAGTACTTC. Protein product: CASSKDRDYEQYF. The rearrangement links TRBV2 to TRBJ2-7; 8 nucleotides match TRBD1. This CDR3 is built from 13 residues. J lost 3 bases, V lost 6 bases, and 4 bases had no gene match. The germline V gene has CDR1 SNHLY and CDR2 FYNNEI.